A selection of T cell receptor beta chains follows, all from one sample in a study of T cell repertoires in cytomegalovirus infection. TCRdb re-called the reads through MiXCR, storing one row per CDR3 protein. The table has about 230,000 distinct CDR3 sequences, roughly 22% seen once; the top ten hold 18%. The sample taken for sequencing was CD8+ T cells from PBMCs. The receptors originated from a human donor in good health (CMV status not recorded). Some clones in this sample may be carry-over from other donors' samples. CDR3s leave out the opening cysteine and the closing phenylalanine or tryptophan. The order of the fields is V gene, D gene, CDR3 protein. A D gene is named only where the DNA matches it firmly.

TRBV7-9 | . | ASSLVLGNEQY
TRBV2 | . | ASSEDPGIQETQY
TRBV7-4 | TRBD1 | ASSSWDRGYEQY
TRBV12-3/TRBV12-4 | TRBD1 | ASSLRTGYNQPQH
TRBV12-3/TRBV12-4 | . | ASSFGGLGETQY
TRBV7-2 | . | ASSLALGGGDSYNEQF
TRBV6-1 | . | ASSPWGTGELF
TRBV7-8 | . | ASSSPGASGANVLT
TRBV27 | TRBD2 | ASSRAGGGRELF
TRBV7-2 | TRBD1 | ASSLVPFDRVNYGYT
TRBV29-1 | . | SVPSGGAGGYT
TRBV13 | . | ASSARAIKDNEQF
TRBV29-1 | TRBD1 | SVVQGSTDTQY
TRBV7-9 | . | ASSNNQETQY
TRBV5-4 | . | ASSPGALNTEAF
TRBV29-1 | . | SAEGGKGDHTEAF
TRBV13 | TRBD2 | ASSLGLEAYNEQF
TRBV7-9 | TRBD2 | AKNGPSGEGTDTQY
TRBV28 | TRBD1 | ASRPRGQGATEAF